These 23 T cell receptor beta chains came from one sample sequenced in a study of blood T cell repertoires in COVID-19. The repertoire was sequenced with immunoSEQ multiplex PCR; TCRdb's copy has only in-frame clones and lacks some. In the table there are 90,000 to 100,000 clones, about 88% of which are singletons. Sequenced sample: peripheral blood. These receptors all stem from an elderly man with acute or convalescent COVID-19.

The chain combines TRBV27 with TRBJ2-7; 7 bases align to TRBD2. V lost 6 bases to trimming and J lost 3 bases; unmatched junction nucleotides: 8. This CDR3 is 14 amino acids long. Germline V lookup: CDR1 MNHEY, CDR2 SMNVEV (reference sequence). The CDR3, as DNA: TGTGCCAGCAGCCGGGCTAGCGGTATCTACGAGCAGTACTTC. Its translation is CASSRASGIYEQYF.

This clone occurred a few times. J is TRBJ1-3 and V is TRBV21-1; the table calls TRBD1, which could not be checked here. TRBV21-1 is classified as a pseudogene. This CDR3 region has 17 residues. The CDR3: CASTPGRPGHSGNTIYF. The CDR3 DNA reads as TGTGCCAGCACCCCTGGTCGGCCTGGACACTCTGGAAACACCATATATTTT.

This sequence joins TRBV29-1 and TRBJ2-1; TRBD2 aligns across 9 bases. With 4 bases clipped from V and 7 bases from J, the junction kept 11 bases outside the gene matches. This CDR3 has 15 amino acids. Per germline, CDR1 SQVTM and CDR2 ANQGSEA. The CDR3 nucleotides are TGCAGCGTTGGCTCTGTAGCGGGGGAAGGAAATGAGCAGTTCTTC. Translating gives CSVGSVAGEGNEQFF.

This clone has just a few counts. The chain couples TRBV5-4 to TRBJ1-4, with 7 bases lining up with TRBD1. The CDR3 covers 15 residues. Unmatched junction bases numbered 3, after V lost 4 bases and J lost 0 bases. The germline V gene has CDR1 SGHNT and CDR2 YYREEE (reference sequence). CDR3 sequence reads: CASSPGQATNEKLFF. For the CDR3, the DNA is TGTGCCAGCAGCCCCGGACAGGCAACTAATGAAAAACTGTTTTTT.

The genes are TRBV9 and TRBJ2-7; 8 nucleotides match TRBD2. With 4 bases clipped from V and 3 bases from J, the junction kept 6 bases outside the gene matches. Germline values: CDR1 SGDLS, CDR2 YYNGEE. This CDR3 comprises 14 residues. CDR3 region: CASSSHGGGYEQYF. The DNA of the CDR3 is TGTGCCAGCAGCTCCCACGGGGGGGGCTACGAGCAGTACTTC.

V and J are TRBV30 and TRBJ2-7; D may be TRBD1 (5 bases). This CDR3 comprises 14 residues. Germline V gene lookup returns CDR1 GTSNPN and CDR2 SVGIG (reference sequence). V dropped 2 bases and J dropped 6 bases, with 17 bases sitting between them. The CDR3 DNA reads as TGTGCCTGGAGTAAGGGATCAGGGCCTAGCGAGCAGTACTTC. Amino acids: CAWSKGSGPSEQYF.

This clone appeared a single time. The chain recombines TRBV3-1 (or the pseudogene TRBV3-2) with TRBJ2-1; possible D gene TRBD1, 6 bases. The length of the CDR3 is 15 residues. V was pared by 2 bases and J by 6 bases, with 14 bases between. Germline V gene data show CDR1 as LGHDT and CDR2 as YNNKEL (reference sequence). This CDR3 reads CASSQTGLGGNEQFF. DNA of the CDR3: TGTGCCAGCAGCCAAACAGGGTTAGGGGGCAATGAGCAGTTCTTC.

The chain joins TRBV21-1 to TRBJ2-1; TRBD2 is taken as the D call from the table, unchecked against the DNA. TRBV21-1 is given as a pseudogene. The CDR3 spans 22 residues. In DNA, the CDR3 is TGTGCCAGCAGCAAAGCGCGATTCTGTCCAGGACTTATACTCAGCTCCTACAATGAGCAGTTCTTC. The encoded protein is CASSKARFCPGLILSSYNEQFF.

This chain connects TRBV29-1 to TRBJ2-2; 9 bases match TRBD1. Germline CDR1 and CDR2: SQVTM and ANQGSEA. The CDR3 contains 14 residues. The V gene end was trimmed by 2 bases and the J gene end by 7 bases; junction bases not matched to a gene: 5. CDR3 DNA sequence: TGCAGCGTTGAAAGAACAGGGGGCGGCGGGGAGCTGTTTTTT. Residues: CSVERTGGGGELFF.

The chain carries TRBV7-2 and TRBJ2-7; D is unresolved. The V gene lost 0 bases and the J gene lost 0 bases, with 9 bases spanning the gap. Germline CDR1 reads SGHTA; CDR2 reads FQGNSA. The CDR3 extends over 15 amino acids. CDR3 protein: CASSLAYKTSYEQYF. The CDR3 DNA is TGTGCCAGCAGCTTAGCTTACAAAACCTCCTACGAGCAGTACTTC. Full variable domain (rest looked up from reference TRBV7-2 and TRBJ2-7): GAGVSQSPSNKVTEKGKDVELRCDPISGHTALYWYRQSLGQGLEFLIYFQGNSAPDKSGLPSDRFSAERTGGSVSTLTIQRTQQEDSAVYLCASSLAYKTSYEQYFGPGTRLTVT.

The V call is TRBV7-2, the J call TRBJ1-3; perhaps TRBD1 as D (5 bases). Germline CDR1 reads SGHTA; CDR2 reads FQGNSA. The CDR3 has 15 residues. V lost 3 bases to trimming and J lost 0 bases, with 9 bases between them. The CDR3 DNA sequence: TGTGCCAGCAGCTTGGACATTACCTCTGGAAACACCATATATTTT. Translating gives CASSLDITSGNTIYF. Full variable domain (remainder filled in from reference TRBV7-2 and TRBJ1-3): GAGVSQSPSNKVTEKGKDVELRCDPISGHTALYWYRQSLGQGLEFLIYFQGNSAPDKSGLPSDRFSAERTGGSVSTLTIQRTQQEDSAVYLCASSLDITSGNTIYFGEGSWLTVV.

The CDR3 loop is CASSEERTGVRPNQETQYF. The CDR3 region has the DNA TGTGCCAGCAGTGAAGAAAGGACAGGGGTCCGCCCGAACCAAGAGACCCAGTACTTC. The chain joins TRBV2 to TRBJ2-5, with TRBD1 matching 9 bases. The trim removed 1 base at V and 0 bases at J, leaving 12 bases unmatched. The V gene's germline CDR1 is SNHLY and CDR2 FYNNEI. The CDR3 extends over 19 amino acids.

The chain uses TRBV7-2 and TRBJ1-6; possible D gene TRBD1, 5 bases. V was trimmed by 5 bases and J by 10 bases, leaving 18 bases between them. CDR1 and CDR2 from the germline V gene are SGHTA and FQGNSA. This CDR3 is 15 amino acids long. CDR3 DNA sequence: TGTGCCAGCAGCAGAGGGACTCCGCGGGAATCACCCCTCCACTTT. Translated: CASSRGTPRESPLHF.

The table lists this clone with a count of one. This rearrangement joins TRBV7-9 to TRBJ1-1; D is possibly TRBD1 (6 bases). In germline, CDR1 is SEHNR, CDR2 FQNEAQ (reference sequence). The CDR3 has 12 amino acids. Trimming left V 2 bases short and J 11 bases short, with 12 bases between. The CDR3 loop reads CASSLHQGFAFF. Here the CDR3 DNA reads TGTGCCAGCAGCTTACACCAGGGGTTTGCTTTCTTT.

This rearrangement joins TRBV5-4 to TRBJ2-7, with no clear D. The CDR3 is made up of 12 amino acids. V lost 4 bases, J lost 5 bases, and 10 bases lay in between. Germline CDR1 SGHNT, CDR2 YYREEE (reference sequence). This CDR3 reads CASSLDWDEQYF. In DNA form, the CDR3 reads TGTGCCAGCAGCCTCGACTGGGACGAGCAGTACTTC.

V gene TRBV5-1 combines with J gene TRBJ2-3; the D gene is possibly TRBD2 (6 bases). The CDR3 runs 16 residues. Germline CDR1 reads SGHRS; CDR2 reads YFSETQ. V was clipped by 0 bases and J by 0 bases, with 11 bases between them. The CDR3 nucleotides read TGCGCCAGCAGCTTGGGGGGGGACTCAAGCACAGATACGCAGTATTTT. Its protein is CASSLGGDSSTDTQYF.

The rearrangement uses TRBV2 and TRBJ2-6; 10 bases match TRBD1. V shed 6 bases, J shed 2 bases, and the junction held 1 base outside the gene matches. The CDR3 runs to 15 residues. In germline, CDR1 is SNHLY, CDR2 FYNNEI. The CDR3 DNA follows: TGTGCCAGCAGGGACAGGGGGACTGGGGCCAACGTCCTGACTTTC. Protein product: CASRDRGTGANVLTF.

V usage is TRBV30 and J usage is TRBJ2-7; D is perhaps TRBD2 (7 bases). The CDR3 length is 17 residues. Trimming cost V 0 bases and J 5 bases, with 23 bases left between them. CDR1 is GTSNPN and CDR2 is SVGIG in the germline V gene (reference sequence). CDR3 region: CAWSVRRGGNPSHEQYF. The CDR3 DNA reads as TGTGCCTGGAGTGTACGTAGGGGGGGAAATCCGTCCCACGAGCAGTACTTC. Drawing the rest from reference TRBV30 and TRBJ2-7, the complete variable domain is SQTIHQWPATLVQPVGSPLSLECTVEGTSNPNLYWYRQAAGRGLQLLFYSVGIGQISSEVPQNLSASRPQDRQFILSSKKLLLSDSGFYLCAWSVRRGGNPSHEQYFGPGTRLTVT.

The chain has TRBV28 and TRBJ1-2; a possible D gene is TRBD1 (6 bases). The CDR3 contains 15 residues. CDR1 MDHEN and CDR2 SYDVKM come from the germline V gene. Between the trimmed V and J ends, which lost 4 bases and 4 bases, there was a span of 16 bases. The CDR3 here is CASSSERGGRYGYTF. The CDR3 DNA is TGTGCCAGCAGTTCCGAAAGGGGGGGGCGCTATGGCTACACCTTC.

The chain uses TRBV7-3 and TRBJ2-3, with 7 bases fitting TRBD2. The CDR3 loop spans 14 amino acids. V was pared by 2 bases and J by 2 bases, with 1 base of the junction left unmatched. Germline loops: CDR1 SGHTA, CDR2 FQGTGA. The CDR3 DNA reads as TGTGCCAGCAGCTTAGCGGGGGTCACAGATACGCAGTATTTT. It is translated as CASSLAGVTDTQYF. Complete variable domain (other parts from reference TRBV7-3 and TRBJ2-3): GAGVSQTPSNKVTEKGKYVELRCDPISGHTALYWYRQSLGQGPEFLIYFQGTGAADDSGLPNDRFFAVRPEGSVSTLKIQRTERGDSAVYLCASSLAGVTDTQYFGPGTRLTVL.

The chain links TRBV5-4 to TRBJ1-1; maybe TRBD1 (5 bases). V was cut by 2 bases and J by 8 bases, with 10 bases left in between. CDR3 length equals 12 residues. Germline CDR1 SGHNT, CDR2 YYREEE (reference sequence). CDR3 loop: CASSFQNREAFF. As DNA, the CDR3 is TGTGCCAGCAGCTTCCAAAACAGGGAAGCTTTCTTT.

This clone was found once. V is TRBV2 and J is TRBJ1-5; a possible D gene is TRBD1 (5 bases). Trimming took 7 bases from V and 0 from J, leaving 10 bases between them. In germline, CDR1 is SNHLY, CDR2 FYNNEI. This CDR3 has 14 amino acids. CDR3 sequence: CASTRTNSNQPQHF. DNA for the CDR3: TGTGCCAGCACACGGACAAATAGCAATCAGCCCCAGCATTTT.

The CDR3 here is CASSRPGGLAKNIQYF. CDR3 DNA sequence: TGTGCCAGCAGCCGTCCGGGGGGGCTGGCCAAAAACATTCAGTACTTC. The chain links TRBV28 to TRBJ2-4; TRBD2 matches 8 bases. This CDR3 is built from 16 residues. V was pared by 6 bases and J by 1 base, with 8 bases of the junction left unmatched. Per germline, CDR1 MDHEN and CDR2 SYDVKM.